The sequence of this T cell receptor beta chain was determined in a study of blood T cell repertoires in COVID-19. Study information: Sites across the United States, Italy and Spain contributed samples from acute and convalescent COVID-19. In each case, the material was cDNA or gDNA derived from T cells, B-cell-depleted T cells, or PBMCs.

This CDR3 is built from 15 residues. Trimming left V 4 bases short and J 2 bases short, with 12 bases between. Germline assignment: CDR1 SNHLY and CDR2 FYNNEI. Authors' analysis steps: Amplification of reference gene primers provided the estimated nucleated cell counts. Profiling relied on immunoSEQ multiplex PCR, and the TCRdb table lists in-frame clones only, not all of them. From that table come the V and J calls and clone size; the DNA was used to work out D and trimming. Of some 300,000 clones listed, about 91% are singletons. The chain uses TRBV2 and TRBJ1-5; maybe TRBD1 (6 bases). Sequenced sample: peripheral blood. The clonotype originates from a woman in her twenties or thirties who had recovered from COVID-19. The CDR3 nucleotides read TGTGCCAGCAGTGGAACAGGGTACGGCAATCAGCCCCAGCATTTT. Residues: CASSGTGYGNQPQHF.